Included here is one T cell receptor (beta chain) sequence, with context. Antigen: not known. The data were taken from a study of T cell repertoires in cytomegalovirus infection. Study at large: Public TCR beta signature analysis indicated the presence of both CMV infection and matching HLA type. Study-level points and caveats: HLA-C-restricted, CMV-specific TCR beta clonotypes were dominant ex vivo. Cumulative public TCR beta family frequency identified carriers of CMV plus the relevant HLA.

The ends lost 6 bases at V and 3 bases at J; junction bases unmatched: 2. Germline lookup yields CDR1 MNHEY and CDR2 SVGEGT. The CDR3 length is 14 residues. One entry per CDR3 protein, called by TCRdb with MiXCR from the reads. The sample lists about 200,000 distinct CDR3 sequences, roughly 9% occurring once. The chain employs TRBV6-2 or TRBV6-3 and TRBJ2-2, with 9 nucleotides matching TRBD1. The sequence derives from a human donor in good health (CMV status not recorded). Some clones in this sample may be carry-over from other donors' samples. The sample taken for sequencing was PBMCs. The CDR3 DNA is TGTGCCAGCAGGACAGGGGGAGACACCGGGGAGCTGTTTTTT. It encodes CASRTGGDTGELFF.